What follows is one T cell receptor (beta chain) and its context. This sample was included in a study of patients and donors after allogeneic stem cell transplantation. Trimming at V came to 3 bases and at J to 4 bases, leaving 4 bases not matched to a gene. Germline CDR1 is DFQATT and CDR2 is SNEGSKA (reference sequence). This CDR3 region has 14 residues. TCRdb used MiXCR to reprocess the RT-PCR reads, holding one entry per CDR3 protein. The table includes about 90,000 distinct CDR3 sequences, around 48% detected once. The receptor was derived from a human donor who was either an allogeneic HSCT recipient or a stem cell or donor lymphocyte infusion donor (not recorded which). It is not recorded whose cells these are; they may come from a transplant donor. The sequencing sample was made of blood, either unsorted or a sorted T cell fraction (not recorded which). The genes are TRBV20-1 and TRBJ2-3; the match to TRBD1 covers 10 bases. CDR3 nucleotide sequence: TGCAGTGCTAGGCGGGGGACAGGGGCAGATACGCAGTATTTT. This encodes CSARRGTGADTQYF.